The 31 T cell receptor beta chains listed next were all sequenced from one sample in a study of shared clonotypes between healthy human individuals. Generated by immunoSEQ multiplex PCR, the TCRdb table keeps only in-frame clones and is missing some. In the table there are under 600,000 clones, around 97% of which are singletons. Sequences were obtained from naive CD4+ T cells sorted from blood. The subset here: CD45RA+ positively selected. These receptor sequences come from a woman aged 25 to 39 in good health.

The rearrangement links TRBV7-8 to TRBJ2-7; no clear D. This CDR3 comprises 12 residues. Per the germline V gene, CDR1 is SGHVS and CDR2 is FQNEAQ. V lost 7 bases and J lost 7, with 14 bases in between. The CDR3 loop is CASNRPSEEQYF. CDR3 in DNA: TGTGCCAGCAATCGCCCCTCGGAGGAGCAGTACTTC.

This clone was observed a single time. The CDR3 DNA reads as TGCGCCAGCAGCCACCCCAGAGGCAGGGGAAACACTGAAGCTTTCTTT. Its protein is CASSHPRGRGNTEAFF. The chain combines TRBV4-1 with TRBJ1-1; D possibly corresponds to TRBD1 (6 bases). Germline loops: CDR1 MGHRA, CDR2 YSYEKL. The CDR3 consists of 16 residues. V lost 3 bases and J 2 bases, leaving 16 bases between the germline ends.

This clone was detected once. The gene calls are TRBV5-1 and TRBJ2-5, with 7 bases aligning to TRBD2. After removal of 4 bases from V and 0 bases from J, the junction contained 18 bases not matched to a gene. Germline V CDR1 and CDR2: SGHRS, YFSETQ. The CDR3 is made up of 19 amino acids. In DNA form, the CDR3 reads TGCGCCAGCAGCCCCCTTATTGGGGGGGGAGGACCGTACCAAGAGACCCAGTACTTC. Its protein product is CASSPLIGGGGPYQETQYF.

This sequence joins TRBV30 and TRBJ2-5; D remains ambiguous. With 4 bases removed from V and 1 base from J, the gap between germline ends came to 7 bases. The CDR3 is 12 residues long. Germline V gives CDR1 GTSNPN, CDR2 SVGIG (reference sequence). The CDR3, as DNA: TGTGCCTGGACCCAATTCCAAGAGACCCAGTACTTC. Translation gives CAWTQFQETQYF.

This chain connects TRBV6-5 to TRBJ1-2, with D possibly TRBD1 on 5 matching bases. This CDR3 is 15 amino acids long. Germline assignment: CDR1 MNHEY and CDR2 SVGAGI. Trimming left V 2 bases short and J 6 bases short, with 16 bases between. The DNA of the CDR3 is TGTGCCAGCAGTTACCTCGCAGAGTGGGGGGATGGCTACACCTTC. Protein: CASSYLAEWGDGYTF.

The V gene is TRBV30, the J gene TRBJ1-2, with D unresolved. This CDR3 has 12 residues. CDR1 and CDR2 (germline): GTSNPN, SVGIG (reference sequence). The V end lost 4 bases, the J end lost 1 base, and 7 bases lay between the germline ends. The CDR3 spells CAWTLSNYGYTF. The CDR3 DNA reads TGTGCCTGGACACTCAGTAACTATGGCTACACCTTC.

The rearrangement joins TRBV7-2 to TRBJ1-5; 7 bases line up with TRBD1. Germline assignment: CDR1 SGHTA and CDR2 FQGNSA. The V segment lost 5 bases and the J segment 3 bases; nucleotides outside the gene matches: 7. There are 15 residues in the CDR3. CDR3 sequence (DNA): TGTGCCAGCAGCCCCGCCGGGACAGTCAATCAGCCCCAGCATTTT. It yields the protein CASSPAGTVNQPQHF.

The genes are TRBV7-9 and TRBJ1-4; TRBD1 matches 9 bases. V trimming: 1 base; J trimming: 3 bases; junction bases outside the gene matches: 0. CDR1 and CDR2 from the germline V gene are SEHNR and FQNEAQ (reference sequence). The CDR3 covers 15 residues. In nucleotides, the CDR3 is TGTGCCAGCAGCTTAGGACAGGGGGCTAATGAAAAACTGTTTTTT. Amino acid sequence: CASSLGQGANEKLFF.

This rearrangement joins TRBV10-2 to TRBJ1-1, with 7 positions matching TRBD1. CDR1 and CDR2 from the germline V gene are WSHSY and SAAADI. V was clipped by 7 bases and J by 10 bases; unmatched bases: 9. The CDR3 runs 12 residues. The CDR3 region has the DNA TGCGCCAGCACCTCCCAGGGGGTGAGAGCTTTCTTT. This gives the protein CASTSQGVRAFF.

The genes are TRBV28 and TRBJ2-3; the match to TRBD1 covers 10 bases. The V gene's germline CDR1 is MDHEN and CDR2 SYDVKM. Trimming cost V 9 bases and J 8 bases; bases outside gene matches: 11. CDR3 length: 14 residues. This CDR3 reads CARPMGQGIVTQYF. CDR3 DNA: TGTGCCAGGCCGATGGGACAGGGGATAGTTACGCAGTATTTT.

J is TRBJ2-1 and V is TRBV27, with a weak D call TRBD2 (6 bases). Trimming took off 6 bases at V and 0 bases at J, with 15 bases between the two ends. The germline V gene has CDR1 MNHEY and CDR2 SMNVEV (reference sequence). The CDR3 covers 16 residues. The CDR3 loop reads CASRTPSASSYNEQFF. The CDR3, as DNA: TGTGCCAGCAGAACCCCTAGCGCTAGCTCCTACAATGAGCAGTTCTTC.

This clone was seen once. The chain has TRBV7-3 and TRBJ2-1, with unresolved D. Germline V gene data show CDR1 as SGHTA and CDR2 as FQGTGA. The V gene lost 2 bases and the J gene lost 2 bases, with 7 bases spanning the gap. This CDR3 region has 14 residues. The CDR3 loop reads CASSLDDTYNEQFF. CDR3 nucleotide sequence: TGTGCCAGCAGCTTAGACGACACCTACAATGAGCAGTTCTTC.

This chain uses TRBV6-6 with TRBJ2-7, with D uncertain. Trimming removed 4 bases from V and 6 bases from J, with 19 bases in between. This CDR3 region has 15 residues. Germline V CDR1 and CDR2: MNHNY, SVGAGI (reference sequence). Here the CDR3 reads CASSFSQSRVFEQYF. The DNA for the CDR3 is TGTGCCAGCAGTTTCTCGCAGTCCCGGGTTTTCGAGCAGTACTTC.

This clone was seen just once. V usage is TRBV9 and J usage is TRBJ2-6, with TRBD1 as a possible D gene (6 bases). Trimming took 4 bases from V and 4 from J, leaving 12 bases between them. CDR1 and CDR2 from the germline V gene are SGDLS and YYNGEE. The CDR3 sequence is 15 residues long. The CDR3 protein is CASSQGWSGANVLTF. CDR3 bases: TGTGCCAGCAGCCAGGGGTGGTCGGGGGCCAACGTCCTGACTTTC.

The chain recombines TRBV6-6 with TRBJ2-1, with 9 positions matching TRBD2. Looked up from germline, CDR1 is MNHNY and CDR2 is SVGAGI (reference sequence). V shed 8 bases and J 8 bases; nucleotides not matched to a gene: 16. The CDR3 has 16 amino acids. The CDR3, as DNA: TGTGCCAGCCTCAAGAGGGGCGGGAGGGCCTCGGATGAGCAGTTCTTC. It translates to CASLKRGGRASDEQFF.

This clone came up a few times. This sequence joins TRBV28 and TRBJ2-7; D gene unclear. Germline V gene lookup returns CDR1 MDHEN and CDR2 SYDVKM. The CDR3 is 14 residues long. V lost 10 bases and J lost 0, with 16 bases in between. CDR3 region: CAITHGGFSYEQYF. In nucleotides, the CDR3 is TGTGCCATCACACACGGCGGTTTCTCCTACGAGCAGTACTTC.

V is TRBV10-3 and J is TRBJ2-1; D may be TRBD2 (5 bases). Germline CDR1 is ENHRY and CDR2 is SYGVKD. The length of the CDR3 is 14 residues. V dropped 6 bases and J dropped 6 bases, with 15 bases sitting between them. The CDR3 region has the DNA TGTGCCATCAGGGAGGACTCAACTGTCAATGAGCAGTTCTTC. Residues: CAIREDSTVNEQFF.

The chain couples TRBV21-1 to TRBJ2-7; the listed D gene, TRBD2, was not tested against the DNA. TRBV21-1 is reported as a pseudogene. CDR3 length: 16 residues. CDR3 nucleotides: TGTGCCAGCAGCACCCCGACTAGCGGGAGAACCTACGAGCAGTACTTC. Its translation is CASSTPTSGRTYEQYF.

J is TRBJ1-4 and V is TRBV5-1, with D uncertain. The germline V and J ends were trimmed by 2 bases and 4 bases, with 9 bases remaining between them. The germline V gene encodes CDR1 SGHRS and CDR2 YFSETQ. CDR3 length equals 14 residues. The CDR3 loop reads CASSFEAFNEKLFF. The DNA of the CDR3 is TGCGCCAGCAGCTTCGAGGCCTTTAATGAAAAACTGTTTTTT.

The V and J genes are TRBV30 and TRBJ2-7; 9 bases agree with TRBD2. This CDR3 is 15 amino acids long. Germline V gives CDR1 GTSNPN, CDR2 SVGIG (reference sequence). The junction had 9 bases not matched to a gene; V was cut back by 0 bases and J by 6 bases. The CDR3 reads CAWSVATSGNSEQYF. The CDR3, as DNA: TGTGCCTGGAGTGTAGCGACTAGCGGTAATAGCGAGCAGTACTTC. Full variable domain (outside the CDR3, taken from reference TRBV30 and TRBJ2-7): SQTIHQWPATLVQPVGSPLSLECTVEGTSNPNLYWYRQAAGRGLQLLFYSVGIGQISSEVPQNLSASRPQDRQFILSSKKLLLSDSGFYLCAWSVATSGNSEQYFGPGTRLTVT.

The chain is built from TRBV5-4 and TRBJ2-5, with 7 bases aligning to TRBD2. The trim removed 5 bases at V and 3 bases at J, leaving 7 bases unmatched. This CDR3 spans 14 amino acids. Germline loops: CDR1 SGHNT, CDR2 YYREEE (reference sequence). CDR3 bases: TGTGCCAGCAGACTGGGGCTAGCGGAAGAGACCCAGTACTTC. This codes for CASRLGLAEETQYF.

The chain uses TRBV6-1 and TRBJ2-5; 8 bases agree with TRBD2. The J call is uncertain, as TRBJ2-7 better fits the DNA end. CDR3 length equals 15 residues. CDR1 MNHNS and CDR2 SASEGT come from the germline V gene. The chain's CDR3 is CASSERSLAAYEQYF. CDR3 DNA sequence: TGTGCCAGCAGTGAACGGTCACTAGCGGCCTACGAGCAGTACTTC.

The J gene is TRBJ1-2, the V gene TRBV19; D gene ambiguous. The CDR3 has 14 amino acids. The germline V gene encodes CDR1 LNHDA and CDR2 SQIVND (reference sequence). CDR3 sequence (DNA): TGTGCTTCCCGAGTGACCGACAAAAAATATGGCTACACCTTC. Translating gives CASRVTDKKYGYTF.

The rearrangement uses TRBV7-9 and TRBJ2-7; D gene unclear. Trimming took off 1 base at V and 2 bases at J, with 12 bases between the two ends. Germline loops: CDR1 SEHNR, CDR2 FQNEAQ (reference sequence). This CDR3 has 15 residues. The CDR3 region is CASSLDYGITYEQYF. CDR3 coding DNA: TGTGCCAGCAGCTTAGATTACGGAATTACCTACGAGCAGTACTTC.

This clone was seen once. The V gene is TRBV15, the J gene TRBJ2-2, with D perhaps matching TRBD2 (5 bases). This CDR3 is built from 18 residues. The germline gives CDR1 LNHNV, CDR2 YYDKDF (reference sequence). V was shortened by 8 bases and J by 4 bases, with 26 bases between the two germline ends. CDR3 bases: TGTGCCACCCGAAGTGCTTATTGGTTCAACAGCGGCACCGGGGAGCTGTTTTTT. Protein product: CATRSAYWFNSGTGELFF.

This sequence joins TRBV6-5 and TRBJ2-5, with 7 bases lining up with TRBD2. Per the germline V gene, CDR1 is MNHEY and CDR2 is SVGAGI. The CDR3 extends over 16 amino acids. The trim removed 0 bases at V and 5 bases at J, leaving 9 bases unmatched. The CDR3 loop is CASSYSMSGAWETQYF. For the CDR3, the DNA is TGTGCCAGCAGTTACTCGATGAGCGGGGCTTGGGAGACCCAGTACTTC.

CDR3 residues: CASSYRESGYGYTF. The CDR3 DNA is TGTGCCAGCAGTTACAGGGAAAGTGGCTATGGCTACACCTTC. The rearrangement links TRBV27 to TRBJ1-2; a possible D gene is TRBD1 (6 bases). The length of the CDR3 is 14 residues. V lost 4 bases and J lost 4, with 13 bases in between. Germline-derived CDR1 and CDR2 are MNHEY and SMNVEV (reference sequence).

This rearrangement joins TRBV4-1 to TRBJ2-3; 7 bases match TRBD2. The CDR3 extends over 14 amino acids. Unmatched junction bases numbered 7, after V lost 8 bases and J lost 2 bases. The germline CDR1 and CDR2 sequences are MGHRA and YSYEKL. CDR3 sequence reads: CASQLAPLTDTQYF. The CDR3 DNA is TGCGCCAGCCAACTAGCGCCTCTCACAGATACGCAGTATTTT.

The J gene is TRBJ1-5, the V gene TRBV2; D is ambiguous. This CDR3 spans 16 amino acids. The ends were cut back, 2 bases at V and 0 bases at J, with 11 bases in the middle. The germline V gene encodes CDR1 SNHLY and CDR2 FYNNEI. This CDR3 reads CASSEMGRNSNQPQHF. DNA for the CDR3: TGTGCCAGCAGTGAAATGGGCAGAAATAGCAATCAGCCCCAGCATTTT.

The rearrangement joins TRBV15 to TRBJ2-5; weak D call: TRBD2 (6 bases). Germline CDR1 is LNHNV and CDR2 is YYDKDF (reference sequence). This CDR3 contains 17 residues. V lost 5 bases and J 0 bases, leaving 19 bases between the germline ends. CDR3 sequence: CATSFPPAGRDQETQYF. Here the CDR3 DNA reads TGTGCCACCAGCTTCCCCCCTGCGGGACGGGACCAAGAGACCCAGTACTTC.

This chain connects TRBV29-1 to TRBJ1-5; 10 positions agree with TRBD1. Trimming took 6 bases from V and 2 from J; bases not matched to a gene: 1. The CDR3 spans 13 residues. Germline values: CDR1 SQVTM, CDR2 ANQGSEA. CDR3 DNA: TGCAGCGTGGGGACAGGGGGCAATCAGCCCCAGCATTTT. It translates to CSVGTGGNQPQHF.